This T cell receptor beta chain comes out of a study of immune cell composition in non-small cell lung cancer (dated by TCRdb to about 2017). Turning to the overall study: Histologic subtype was assigned using H&E plus p63, CK5, Napsin A and TTF-1 immunohistochemistry, mainly lung adenocarcinoma or squamous cell carcinoma. Adaptive Biotechnologies TCR-beta sequencing was carried out on about 34 paired NSCLC tumour and non-adjacent lung specimens, as well as on roughly 28 tumour-only specimens. Supplementary cohort #1 consisted of approximately 9 lung adenocarcinoma cases with paired tumour/lung TCR-beta sequencing and with TIL populations generated to assess tumour reactivity. A few tumour specimens that had TCR-beta data belonged to rare histological subtypes and were left out of the subtype comparisons.

This clone showed up just once. The antigen it recognizes is unknown. Base-call qualities are not available, and no considerably larger clone is one nucleotide away. The CDR3 goes from the cysteine to the phenylalanine over 13 residues. Just the 39-base CDR3 DNA is kept, in frame starting at base 1. The germline V gene sets CDR1 to SGHTA and CDR2 to FQGNSA. Relative to germline, V is 3 bases shorter and J is 9 bases shorter, with 12 bases between their ends. Study-level results and caveats: Tumour-associated clones >0.5% occurred in nearly half of NSCLC cases: over 30% of adenocarcinomas versus roughly 68% of squamous carcinomas. Significantly higher Top 10 clone scores and productive clonality were observed in lung squamous cell carcinoma than in lung adenocarcinoma tumours. The reactivity cohort contained only 10 or so cases, and the tumour-reactive clones were not shown to have sequences in common with the dominant in vivo tumour-associated clones. In more than eight adenocarcinoma cases, a strong correlation was found between maximal tumour-associated clone frequency and TIL tumour reactivity, whereas no such correlation was found between overall clonality and TIL tumour reactivity. No significant correlation was found between tumour TCR-beta clonality and smoking pack-years.

A two-step multiplex PCR amplified TCR-beta CDR3 regions from genomic DNA, and the second step of the PCR added Illumina-compatible adaptors. As a commercial immunoSEQ service, TCR-beta immunosequencing was carried out on an Illumina platform. The authors' pipeline ran thus. Repertoires were summarised by productive clonality and by Top 10 Clones, defined as the percentage of T-cell templates derived from the ten most frequent sequences. Values of productive clonality ranged from 0 to 1, with a monoclonal population indicated by a value of 1. Tumour-associated clones were defined as sequences comprising at least 0.1% of tumour T-cell templates but absent from matched non-adjacent lung, identified via log10 scatter plots. Analyses were done in GraphPad Prism7 and R, with Student's t-tests for two-group comparisons, ANOVA for stages, and linear regression for relationships. Sourced from immuneACCESS, this table was stored by TCRdb with only in-frame sequences that have V and J called. A share of the clones is absent; for the studies checked, an unresolved V gene accounts for under half, and the remainder has no known explanation. That table supplies the V and J calls and clone size; D and trimming were determined from the DNA. The sample profile shows about 11,000 clones; around 60% of them were found once. The top ten clonotypes cover 15% to 20% of the sample.

From frozen aliquots of unsorted single-cell suspensions, genomic DNA was isolated using the QIAamp DNA kit. Surgically resected non-small cell lung cancer tissue was used for the tumour samples. Tissues arrived within 2 hours of resection and were immediately processed into single-cell suspensions. Tissue was mechanically dissociated and enzymatically digested with DNase I, collagenase I and hyaluronidase for approximately 32 minutes at 37 °C, then filtered and RBC-lysed. The receptor comes from a human donor with non-small cell lung cancer. The sequencing input was lung tumor tissue. The sequence is built from TRBV7-2 and TRBJ2-1, and perhaps TRBD2 as D gene, on 5 matching bases. The CDR3 reads as follows: CASSLREKGEQFF. The nucleotide sequence reads TGTGCCAGCAGCTTGAGGGAAAAGGGTGAGCAGTTCTTC.